This T cell receptor (beta chain) was recorded in a study of blood T cell repertoires in COVID-19. Study-level background: PBMCs, B-cell-depleted T cells, or T cells were the source of the cDNA or gDNA that made up the material.

Libraries were prepared by immunoSEQ multiplex PCR; TCRdb keeps only in-frame clonotypes and omits some of them. The sample has 350,000 to 550,000 clones; 80% to 90% are singletons. Participants' own reports of clinical history determined their cohort assignment. The CDR3 is made up of 15 amino acids. CDR1 LGHDT and CDR2 YNNKEL come from the germline V gene (reference sequence). V gave up 0 bases and J gave up 2 bases; unmatched junction bases: 3. The sequence was obtained from a man aged 30 to 39 who had recovered from COVID-19. The sequencing input was PBMCs or T cells enriched from blood (not recorded which). The chain combines TRBV3-1 (or the pseudogene TRBV3-2) with TRBJ1-2; 7 nucleotides line up with TRBD1. For the CDR3, the DNA is TGTGCCAGCAGCCAAGATGTCAGGGGGAACTATGGCTACACCTTC. Protein sequence: CASSQDVRGNYGYTF.